This TCR beta chain was identified during a study of Graves' ophthalmopathy and Graves' hyperthyroidism. With respect to this clonotype: Its antigen remains unidentified.

Ophthalmopathy in the donors was of moderate-to-severe activity, with CAS ≥3, NOSPECS ≥4 and duration under 3 months. Diagnosis was based on clinical symptoms, serum thyroxine, TRAb, thyroid ultrasound and orbital computed tomography. An approximately 10 ml volume of fresh peripheral blood provided the PBMCs. From RNA, the CDR3 regions of TCR beta chains were amplified and sequenced. The library came from an HTBI-primed first-round RT-PCR and a second-round multiplex PCR. TCRdb itself ran the multiplex PCR reads through MiXCR, one entry per CDR3 protein. The data hold some 250,000 distinct CDR3 sequences, with 45% observed a single time. General study results and limits: Most expanded thyroid clonotypes above 0.001 frequency also appeared in blood.

The CDR3 covers 13 residues. Trimming took 2 bases from V and 7 from J, leaving 12 bases between them. Germline V gives CDR1 SGHTA, CDR2 FQGNSA. The rearrangement links TRBV7-2 to TRBJ2-7; possible D gene TRBD1, 5 bases. The receptor was isolated from an adult man with Graves' ophthalmopathy. The sequenced sample was peripheral blood. The CDR3 here is CASSLPTREEQYF. CDR3 bases: TGTGCCAGCAGCTTACCCACCAGGGAAGAGCAGTACTTC.